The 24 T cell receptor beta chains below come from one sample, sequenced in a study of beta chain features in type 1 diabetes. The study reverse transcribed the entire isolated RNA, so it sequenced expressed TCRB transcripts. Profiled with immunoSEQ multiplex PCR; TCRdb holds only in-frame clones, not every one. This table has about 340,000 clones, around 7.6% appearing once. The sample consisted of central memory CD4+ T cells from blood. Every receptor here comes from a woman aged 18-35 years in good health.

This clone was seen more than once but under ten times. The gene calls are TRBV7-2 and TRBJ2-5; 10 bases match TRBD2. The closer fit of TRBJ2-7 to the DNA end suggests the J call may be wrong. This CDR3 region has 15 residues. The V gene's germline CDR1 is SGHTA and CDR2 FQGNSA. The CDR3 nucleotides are TGTGCCAGCAGCCCAGTAAGCGGGAGGGCCTACGAGCAGTACTTC. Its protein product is CASSPVSGRAYEQYF.

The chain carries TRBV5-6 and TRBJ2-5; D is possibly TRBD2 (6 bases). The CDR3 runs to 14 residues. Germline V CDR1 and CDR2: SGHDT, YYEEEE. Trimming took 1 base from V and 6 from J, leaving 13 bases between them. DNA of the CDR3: TGTGCCAGCAGCTTGTGGTACGGGAGCAAGACCCAGTACTTC. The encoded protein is CASSLWYGSKTQYF.

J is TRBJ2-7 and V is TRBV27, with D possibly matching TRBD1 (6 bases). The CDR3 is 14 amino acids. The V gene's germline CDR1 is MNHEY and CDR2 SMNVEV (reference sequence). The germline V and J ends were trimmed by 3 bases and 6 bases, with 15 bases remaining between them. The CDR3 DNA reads TGTGCCAGCAGTTTGCTAGGGCAGGGGAGCGAGCAGTACTTC. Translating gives CASSLLGQGSEQYF.

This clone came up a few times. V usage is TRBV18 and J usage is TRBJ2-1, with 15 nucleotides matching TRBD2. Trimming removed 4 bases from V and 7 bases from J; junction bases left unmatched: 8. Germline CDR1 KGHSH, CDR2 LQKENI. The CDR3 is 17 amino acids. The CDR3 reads CASSRGLAGGPLNEQFF. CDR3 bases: TGTGCCAGCTCACGTGGACTAGCGGGAGGGCCCCTTAATGAGCAGTTCTTC.

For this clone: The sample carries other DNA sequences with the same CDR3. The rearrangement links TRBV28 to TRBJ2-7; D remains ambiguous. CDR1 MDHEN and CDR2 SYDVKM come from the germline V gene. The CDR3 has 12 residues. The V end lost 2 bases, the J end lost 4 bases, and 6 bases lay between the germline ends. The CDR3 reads CASSLTGYEQYF. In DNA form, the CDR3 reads TGTGCCAGCAGTTTAACCGGATACGAGCAGTACTTC.

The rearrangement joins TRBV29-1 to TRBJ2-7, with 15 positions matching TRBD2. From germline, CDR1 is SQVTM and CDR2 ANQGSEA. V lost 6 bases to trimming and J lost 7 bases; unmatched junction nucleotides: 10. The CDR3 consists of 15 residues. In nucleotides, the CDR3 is TGCAGCGTCACCGGGACTAGCGGGAGGAGGGGGGAGCAGTACTTC. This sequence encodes CSVTGTSGRRGEQYF.

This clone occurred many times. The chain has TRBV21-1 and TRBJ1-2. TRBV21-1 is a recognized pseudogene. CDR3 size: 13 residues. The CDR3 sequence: CASNSPGSYGYTF. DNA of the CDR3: TGTGCCAGCAACTCCCCGGGATCCTATGGCTACACCTTC.

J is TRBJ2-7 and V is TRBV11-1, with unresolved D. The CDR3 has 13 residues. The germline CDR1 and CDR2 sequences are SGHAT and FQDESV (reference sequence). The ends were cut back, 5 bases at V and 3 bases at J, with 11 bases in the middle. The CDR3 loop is CASSLRPGYEQYF. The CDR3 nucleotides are TGTGCCAGCAGCCTACGTCCCGGCTACGAGCAGTACTTC.

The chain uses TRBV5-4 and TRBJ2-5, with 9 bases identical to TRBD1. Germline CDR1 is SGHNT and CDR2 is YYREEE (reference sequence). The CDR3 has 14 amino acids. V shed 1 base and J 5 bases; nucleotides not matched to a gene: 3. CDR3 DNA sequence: TGTGCCAGCAGCTTGAGGGGACAGGGCGAGACCCAGTACTTC. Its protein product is CASSLRGQGETQYF.

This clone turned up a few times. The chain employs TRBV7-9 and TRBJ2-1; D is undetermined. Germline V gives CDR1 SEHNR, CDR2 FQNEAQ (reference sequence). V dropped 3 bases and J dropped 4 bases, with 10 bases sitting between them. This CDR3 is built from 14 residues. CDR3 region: CASSLTALYNEQFF. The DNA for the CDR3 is TGTGCCAGCAGCTTGACTGCACTATACAATGAGCAGTTCTTC.

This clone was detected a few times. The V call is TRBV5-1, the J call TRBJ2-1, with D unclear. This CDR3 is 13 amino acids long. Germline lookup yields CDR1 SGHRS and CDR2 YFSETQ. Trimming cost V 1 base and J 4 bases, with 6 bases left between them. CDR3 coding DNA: TGCGCCAGCAGCTTGACCAATTACAATGAGCAGTTCTTC. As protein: CASSLTNYNEQFF.

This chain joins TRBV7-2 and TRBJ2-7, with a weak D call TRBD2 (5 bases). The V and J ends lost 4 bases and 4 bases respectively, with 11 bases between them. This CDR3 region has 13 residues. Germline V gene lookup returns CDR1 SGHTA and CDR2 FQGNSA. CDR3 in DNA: TGTGCCAGCAGCTCCTTCGAGCGGTACGAGCAGTACTTC. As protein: CASSSFERYEQYF.

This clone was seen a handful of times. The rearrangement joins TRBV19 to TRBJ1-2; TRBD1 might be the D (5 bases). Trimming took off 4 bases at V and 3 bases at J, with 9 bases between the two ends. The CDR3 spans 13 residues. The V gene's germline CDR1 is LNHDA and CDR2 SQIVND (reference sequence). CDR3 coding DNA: TGTGCCAGTAGTACCGGGACGGACTATGGCTACACCTTC. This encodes CASSTGTDYGYTF. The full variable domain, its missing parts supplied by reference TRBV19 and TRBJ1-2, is DGGITQSPKYLFRKEGQNVTLSCEQNLNHDAMYWYRQDPGQGLRLIYYSQIVNDFQKGDIAEGYSVSREKKESFPLTVTSAQKNPTAFYLCASSTGTDYGYTFGSGTRLTVV.

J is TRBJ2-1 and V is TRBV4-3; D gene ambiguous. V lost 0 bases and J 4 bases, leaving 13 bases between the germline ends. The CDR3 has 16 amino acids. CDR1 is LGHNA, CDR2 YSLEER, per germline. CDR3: CASSQEPPNGYNEQFF. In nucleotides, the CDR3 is TGCGCCAGCAGCCAAGAGCCCCCAAACGGATACAATGAGCAGTTCTTC.

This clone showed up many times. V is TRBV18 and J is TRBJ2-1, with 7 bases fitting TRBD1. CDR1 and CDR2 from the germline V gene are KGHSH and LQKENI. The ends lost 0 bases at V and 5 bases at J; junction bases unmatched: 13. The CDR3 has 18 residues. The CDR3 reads CASSPPKTGSMGDNEQFF. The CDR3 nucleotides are TGTGCCAGCTCACCACCTAAGACAGGGAGTATGGGAGACAATGAGCAGTTCTTC.

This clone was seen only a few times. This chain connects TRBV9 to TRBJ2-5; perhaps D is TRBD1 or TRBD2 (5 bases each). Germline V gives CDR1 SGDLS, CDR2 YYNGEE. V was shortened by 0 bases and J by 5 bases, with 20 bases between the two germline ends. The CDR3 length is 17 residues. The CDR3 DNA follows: TGTGCCAGCAGCGTAGAGGCCAGGGCGAGCGGTGGGGAGACCCAGTACTTC. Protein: CASSVEARASGGETQYF.

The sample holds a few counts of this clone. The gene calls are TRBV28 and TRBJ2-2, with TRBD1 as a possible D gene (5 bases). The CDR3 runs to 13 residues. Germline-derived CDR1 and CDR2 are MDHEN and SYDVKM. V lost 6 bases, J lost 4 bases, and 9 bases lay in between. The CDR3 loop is CASSQGGTGELFF. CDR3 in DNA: TGTGCCAGCAGCCAGGGTGGCACCGGGGAGCTGTTTTTT.

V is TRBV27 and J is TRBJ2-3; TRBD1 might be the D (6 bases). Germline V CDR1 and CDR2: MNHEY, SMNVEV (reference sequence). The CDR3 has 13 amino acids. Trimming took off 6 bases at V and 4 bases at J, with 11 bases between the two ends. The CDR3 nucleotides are TGTGCCAGCAGACCCACAGGGTCAGATACGCAGTATTTT. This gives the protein CASRPTGSDTQYF.

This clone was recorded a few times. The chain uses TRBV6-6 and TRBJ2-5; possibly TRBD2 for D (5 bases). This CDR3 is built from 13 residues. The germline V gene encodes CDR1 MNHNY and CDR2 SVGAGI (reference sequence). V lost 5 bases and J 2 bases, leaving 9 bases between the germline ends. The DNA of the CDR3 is TGTGCCAGCAGTATCCGGGGACAAGAGACCCAGTACTTC. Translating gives CASSIRGQETQYF.

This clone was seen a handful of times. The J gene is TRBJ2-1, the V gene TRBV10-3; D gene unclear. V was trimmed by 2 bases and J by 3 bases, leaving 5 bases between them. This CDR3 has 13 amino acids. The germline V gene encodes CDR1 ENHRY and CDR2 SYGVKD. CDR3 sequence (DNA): TGTGCCATCAGTGAGATCCTCTACAATGAGCAGTTCTTC. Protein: CAISEILYNEQFF.

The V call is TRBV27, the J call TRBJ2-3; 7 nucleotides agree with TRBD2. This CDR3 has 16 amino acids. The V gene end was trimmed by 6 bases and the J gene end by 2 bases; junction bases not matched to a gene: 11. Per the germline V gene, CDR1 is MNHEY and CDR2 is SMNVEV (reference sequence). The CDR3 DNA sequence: TGTGCCAGCAGCCCCCGTCCAGCGGGGAACACAGATACGCAGTATTTT. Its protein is CASSPRPAGNTDTQYF.

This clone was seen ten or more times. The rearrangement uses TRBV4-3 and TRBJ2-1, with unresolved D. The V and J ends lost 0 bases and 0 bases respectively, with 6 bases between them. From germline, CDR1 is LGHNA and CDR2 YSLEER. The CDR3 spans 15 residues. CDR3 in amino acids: CASSQEQSSYNEQFF. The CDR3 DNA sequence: TGCGCCAGCAGCCAAGAGCAAAGCTCCTACAATGAGCAGTTCTTC.

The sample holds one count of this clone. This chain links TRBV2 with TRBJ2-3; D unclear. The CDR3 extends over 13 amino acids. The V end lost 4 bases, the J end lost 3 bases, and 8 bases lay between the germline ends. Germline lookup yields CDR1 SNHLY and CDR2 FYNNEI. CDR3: CASSVSKTDTQYF. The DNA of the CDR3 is TGTGCCAGCAGTGTGTCGAAGACAGATACGCAGTATTTT.

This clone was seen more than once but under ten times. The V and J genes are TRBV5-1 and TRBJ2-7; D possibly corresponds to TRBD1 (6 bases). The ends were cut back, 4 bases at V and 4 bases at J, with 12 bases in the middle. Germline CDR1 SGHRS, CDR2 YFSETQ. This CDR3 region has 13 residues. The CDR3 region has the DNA TGCGCCAGCAGCCCTGGGGGCCGGTACGAGCAGTACTTC. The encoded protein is CASSPGGRYEQYF.